These 23 T cell receptor beta chains share one sample of origin, sequenced in a study of control samples from healthy donors and cancer patients. Sequencing was performed with immunoSEQ multiplex PCR; in TCRdb, only in-frame clones are kept and a portion is missing. Among under 7,500 clones listed, more than 65% were seen once. Sequences were obtained from PBMCs. These receptors all come from a man aged 70 or older with lung cancer.

The CDR3 region is CASMGNEKLFF. The CDR3 DNA sequence: TGTGCCAGCATGGGAAATGAAAAACTGTTTTTT. This rearrangement joins TRBV6-6 to TRBJ1-4; no reliable D call. Per germline, CDR1 MNHNY and CDR2 SVGAGI (reference sequence). This CDR3 comprises 11 residues. V gave up 7 bases and J gave up 5 bases, with 5 bases separating them.

The rearrangement joins TRBV11-2 to TRBJ1-2; D not certain. V shed 2 bases and J shed 7 bases, with 14 bases lying between them. The CDR3 sequence is 14 residues long. From germline, CDR1 is SGHAT and CDR2 FQNNGV. The CDR3 bases are TGTGCCAGCAGCTTACTAGGAGGGCGGGTTGGCTACACCTTC. Its translation: CASSLLGGRVGYTF.

The chain employs TRBV5-1 and TRBJ1-5; TRBD1 might be the D (6 bases). The CDR3 extends over 15 amino acids. The V end lost 2 bases, the J end lost 8 bases, and 17 bases lay between the germline ends. Germline CDR1 is SGHRS and CDR2 is YFSETQ. CDR3 in amino acids: CASSLTGNAQEPQHF. Here the CDR3 DNA reads TGCGCCAGCAGCTTAACAGGGAATGCTCAGGAGCCCCAGCATTTT.

The chain uses TRBV5-6 and TRBJ1-1; D is perhaps TRBD1 (6 bases). The germline V gene encodes CDR1 SGHDT and CDR2 YYEEEE. The CDR3 loop spans 15 amino acids. The germline V and J ends were trimmed by 4 bases and 6 bases, with 19 bases remaining between them. CDR3 bases: TGTGCCAGCAGCCCGGCGGGGGCAGGTGGCGCTGAAGCTTTCTTT. Its translation: CASSPAGAGGAEAFF.

This chain uses TRBV19 with TRBJ2-1; D is unclear. Germline loops: CDR1 LNHDA, CDR2 SQIVND (reference sequence). The CDR3 totals 14 residues. V was shortened by 4 bases and J by 0 bases, with 7 bases between the two germline ends. CDR3 loop: CASSTRTSYNEQFF. Written as DNA, the CDR3 is TGTGCCAGTAGTACCAGGACCTCCTACAATGAGCAGTTCTTC.

This clone is labeled as medium-sized. The V call is TRBV3-1 (or the pseudogene TRBV3-2), the J call TRBJ1-5; no reliable D call. Germline V CDR1 and CDR2: LGHDT, YNNKEL (reference sequence). The CDR3 has 12 residues. The germline V and J ends were trimmed by 6 bases and 4 bases, with 7 bases remaining between them. The CDR3 DNA follows: TGTGCCAGCAGTTTCACTAATCAGCCCCAGCATTTT. Protein product: CASSFTNQPQHF.

The chain combines TRBV7-9 with TRBJ2-5; TRBD2 matches at 11 bases. The V segment lost 5 bases and the J segment 5 bases; nucleotides outside the gene matches: 13. This CDR3 has 17 amino acids. The V gene's germline CDR1 is SEHNR and CDR2 FQNEAQ (reference sequence). The CDR3 loop is CASSLKLAGGLGETQYF. CDR3 bases: TGTGCCAGCAGCCTCAAGCTAGCGGGAGGTTTGGGGGAGACCCAGTACTTC.

This chain's CDR3 is CASSIWGGVGGQPQHF. DNA of the CDR3: TGTGCCAGTAGTATTTGGGGGGGGGTTGGCGGTCAGCCCCAGCATTTT. The chain combines TRBV19 with TRBJ1-5; the D gene is possibly TRBD1 (5 bases). Germline CDR1 and CDR2: LNHDA and SQIVND (reference sequence). The germline V and J ends were trimmed by 3 bases and 6 bases, with 18 bases remaining between them. The CDR3 is 16 amino acids.

The CDR3 DNA is TGTGCCAGCAGCTATACCACTGGAAACACCATATATTTT. This gives the protein CASSYTTGNTIYF. The rearrangement uses TRBV7-2 and TRBJ1-3; D is uncertain. Per the germline V gene, CDR1 is SGHTA and CDR2 is FQGNSA. The CDR3 spans 13 residues. Trimming removed 4 bases from V and 2 bases from J, with 6 bases in between. Full variable domain (remainder filled in from reference TRBV7-2 and TRBJ1-3): GAGVSQSPSNKVTEKGKDVELRCDPISGHTALYWYRQSLGQGLEFLIYFQGNSAPDKSGLPSDRFSAERTGGSVSTLTIQRTQQEDSAVYLCASSYTTGNTIYFGEGSWLTVV.

This clone occurred once. This rearrangement joins TRBV6-5 to TRBJ1-2; unclear D gene. This CDR3 contains 13 residues. V was cut by 6 bases and J by 8 bases, with 16 bases left in between. Germline CDR1 reads MNHEY; CDR2 reads SVGAGI. The DNA of the CDR3 is TGTGCCAGCAGCTCGATGGACCCGGTGGGCTACACCTTC. This gives the protein CASSSMDPVGYTF.

The V call is TRBV11-3, the J call TRBJ1-6, with 12 bases lining up with TRBD1. Germline values: CDR1 SGHNT, CDR2 YENEEA. After removal of 1 base from V and 6 bases from J, the junction contained 4 bases not matched to a gene. The CDR3 covers 17 residues. In DNA form, the CDR3 reads TGTGCCAGCAGCTTAGGGGGACAGGGGGCGCGTAATTCACCCCTCCACTTT. It yields the protein CASSLGGQGARNSPLHF.

The CDR3 DNA reads as TGTGCCAGCAGCTTAGACCTAGGCTACGAAAAACTGTTTTTT. The encoded protein is CASSLDLGYEKLFF. The chain recombines TRBV11-2 with TRBJ1-4; D not certain. V was trimmed by 0 bases and J by 8 bases, leaving 10 bases between them. Germline CDR1 and CDR2: SGHAT and FQNNGV. The CDR3 covers 14 residues. The full variable domain, its missing parts supplied by reference TRBV11-2 and TRBJ1-4, is EAGVAQSPRYKIIEKRQSVAFWCNPISGHATLYWYQQILGQGPKLLIQFQNNGVVDDSQLPKDRFSAERLKGVDSTLKIQPAKLEDSAVYLCASSLDLGYEKLFFGSGTQLSVL.

The chain joins TRBV10-3 to TRBJ2-3; D possibly corresponds to TRBD2 (5 bases). The ends were cut back, 6 bases at V and 0 bases at J, with 16 bases in the middle. The germline V gene has CDR1 ENHRY and CDR2 SYGVKD. The CDR3 sequence is 16 residues long. CDR3 protein: CAIRSLGTGSTDTQYF. The CDR3 DNA is TGTGCCATCAGATCACTAGGTACCGGCAGCACAGATACGCAGTATTTT.

The rearrangement uses TRBV11-2 and TRBJ2-2; D not resolved. The CDR3 runs 14 residues. Trimming left V 0 bases short and J 13 bases short, with 15 bases between. In germline, CDR1 is SGHAT, CDR2 FQNNGV. CDR3 DNA sequence: TGTGCCAGCAGCTTAGAGGGTGGGGTAGTGCGGCTGTTTTTT. Translated: CASSLEGGVVRLFF.

This sequence joins TRBV24-1 and TRBJ2-7; 9 nucleotides agree with TRBD1. V lost 12 bases to trimming and J lost 4 bases; unmatched junction nucleotides: 15. The CDR3 is 15 residues long. CDR1 and CDR2 from the germline V gene are KGHDR and SFDVKD. The CDR3 protein is CAPSPRDREEYEQYF. For the CDR3, the DNA is TGTGCCCCCTCTCCCCGGGACAGGGAAGAGTACGAGCAGTACTTC.

The chain is built from TRBV5-5 and TRBJ2-7; 7 bases match TRBD2. The CDR3 sequence is 12 residues long. The V segment lost 5 bases and the J segment 3 bases; nucleotides outside the gene matches: 2. Germline V lookup: CDR1 SGHKS, CDR2 YYEKEE (reference sequence). The CDR3 protein is CASRRGDYEQYF. The CDR3 nucleotides are TGTGCCAGCAGACGGGGGGACTACGAGCAGTACTTC. Full variable domain (rest looked up from reference TRBV5-5 and TRBJ2-7): DAGVTQSPTHLIKTRGQQVTLRCSPISGHKSVSWYQQVLGQGPQFIFQYYEKEERGRGNFPDRFSARQFPNYSSELNVNALLLGDSALYLCASRRGDYEQYFGPGTRLTVT.

The rearrangement uses TRBV6-2 or TRBV6-3 and TRBJ2-3; 14 positions match TRBD2. With 4 bases clipped from V and 0 bases from J, the junction kept 9 bases outside the gene matches. The germline gives CDR1 MNHEY, CDR2 SVGEGT. The CDR3 is 19 residues long. For the CDR3, the DNA is TGTGCCAGCAGTTTGAAAGGACTAGCGGGAGGTTACAGCACAGATACGCAGTATTTT. Amino acids: CASSLKGLAGGYSTDTQYF.

This sequence joins TRBV6-2 or TRBV6-3 and TRBJ2-6; 7 nucleotides align to TRBD1. V was clipped by 2 bases and J by 0 bases; unmatched bases: 4. This CDR3 has 17 amino acids. Per germline, CDR1 MNHEY and CDR2 SVGEGT. Written as DNA, the CDR3 is TGTGCCAGCAGTTACCGGGACAGCCGCTCTGGGGCCAACGTCCTGACTTTC. Translating it yields CASSYRDSRSGANVLTF.

The genes are TRBV19 and TRBJ2-5; TRBD2 agrees at 14 bases. This CDR3 region has 17 residues. The V segment lost 5 bases and the J segment 1 base; nucleotides outside the gene matches: 6. Germline V gives CDR1 LNHDA, CDR2 SQIVND (reference sequence). The CDR3 bases are TGTGCCAGTAGTCCGCGGACTAGCGGGAGGCTCCAAGAGACCCAGTACTTC. Residues: CASSPRTSGRLQETQYF.

The chain has TRBV7-2 and TRBJ1-1; D possibly corresponds to TRBD1 (6 bases). The germline V gene has CDR1 SGHTA and CDR2 FQGNSA. Trimming shortened V by 5 bases and J by 4 bases, and 14 bases separated the two germline ends. The CDR3 has 14 amino acids. CDR3 loop: CASSRETGPTEAFF. CDR3 nucleotides: TGTGCCAGCAGCCGGGAGACAGGTCCCACTGAAGCTTTCTTT.

The J gene is TRBJ1-2, the V gene TRBV13, with TRBD1 matching 8 bases. Per germline, CDR1 PRHDT and CDR2 FYEKMQ (reference sequence). This CDR3 spans 14 amino acids. The V segment lost 0 bases and the J segment 4 bases; nucleotides outside the gene matches: 1. The CDR3 sequence is CASSLGTGGYGYTF. The CDR3 DNA reads TGTGCCAGCAGCTTAGGAACAGGGGGCTATGGCTACACCTTC.

V is TRBV5-5 and J is TRBJ1-2, with 8 bases that match TRBD1. The germline V gene has CDR1 SGHKS and CDR2 YYEKEE (reference sequence). This CDR3 is built from 14 residues. The V segment lost 0 bases and the J segment 2 bases; nucleotides outside the gene matches: 0. The CDR3 coding sequence is TGTGCCAGCAGCTTGGGGACAGGGAACTATGGCTACACCTTC. Its protein product is CASSLGTGNYGYTF.

This rearrangement joins TRBV10-3 to TRBJ1-1, with D maybe TRBD1 (5 bases). Trimming took off 0 bases at V and 4 bases at J, with 12 bases between the two ends. The CDR3 has 15 residues. Germline CDR1 ENHRY, CDR2 SYGVKD. The CDR3 nucleotides are TGTGCCATCAGTGAGTCATCCAGGGACGGCACTGAAGCTTTCTTT. Amino acids: CAISESSRDGTEAFF.